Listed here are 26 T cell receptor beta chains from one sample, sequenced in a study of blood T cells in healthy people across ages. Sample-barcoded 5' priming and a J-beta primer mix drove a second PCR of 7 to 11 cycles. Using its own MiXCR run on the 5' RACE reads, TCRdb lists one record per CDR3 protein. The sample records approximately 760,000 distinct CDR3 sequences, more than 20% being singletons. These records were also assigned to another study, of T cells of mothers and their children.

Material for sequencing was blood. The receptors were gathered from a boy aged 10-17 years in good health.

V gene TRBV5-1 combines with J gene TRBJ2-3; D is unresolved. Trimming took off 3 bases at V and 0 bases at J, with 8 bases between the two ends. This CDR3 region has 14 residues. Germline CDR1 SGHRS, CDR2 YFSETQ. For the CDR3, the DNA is TGCGCCAGCAGCTATCGATCTAGCACAGATACGCAGTATTTT. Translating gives CASSYRSSTDTQYF.

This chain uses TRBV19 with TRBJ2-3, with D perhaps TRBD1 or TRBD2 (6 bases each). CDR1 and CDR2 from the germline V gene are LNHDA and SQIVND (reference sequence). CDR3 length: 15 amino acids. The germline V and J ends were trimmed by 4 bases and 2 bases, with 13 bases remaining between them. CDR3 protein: CASSNAGQTTDTQYF. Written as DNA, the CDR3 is TGTGCCAGTAGTAACGCGGGACAAACCACAGATACGCAGTATTTT. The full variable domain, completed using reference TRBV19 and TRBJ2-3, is DGGITQSPKYLFRKEGQNVTLSCEQNLNHDAMYWYRQDPGQGLRLIYYSQIVNDFQKGDIAEGYSVSREKKESFPLTVTSAQKNPTAFYLCASSNAGQTTDTQYFGPGTRLTVL.

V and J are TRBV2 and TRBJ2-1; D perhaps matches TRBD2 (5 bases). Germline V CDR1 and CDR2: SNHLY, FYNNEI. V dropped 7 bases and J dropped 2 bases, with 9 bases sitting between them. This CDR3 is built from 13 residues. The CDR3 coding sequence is TGTGCCAGCAAAATCGGGGCCTACAATGAGCAGTTCTTC. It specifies CASKIGAYNEQFF.

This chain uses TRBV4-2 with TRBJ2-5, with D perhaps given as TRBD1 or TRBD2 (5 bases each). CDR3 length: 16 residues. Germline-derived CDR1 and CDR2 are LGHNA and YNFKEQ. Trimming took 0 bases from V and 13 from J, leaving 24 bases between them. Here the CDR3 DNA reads TGTGCCAGCAGCCAAGAGGGGGAACAGACCTCCTACGAGCGGTACTTC. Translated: CASSQEGEQTSYERYF.

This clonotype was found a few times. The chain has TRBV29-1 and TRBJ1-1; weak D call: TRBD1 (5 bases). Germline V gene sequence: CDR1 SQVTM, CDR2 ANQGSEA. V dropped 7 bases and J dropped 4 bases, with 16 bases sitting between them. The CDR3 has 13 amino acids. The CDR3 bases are TGCAGCGGTTGGAGGGGTCAGGGCACTGAAGCTTTCTTT. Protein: CSGWRGQGTEAFF.

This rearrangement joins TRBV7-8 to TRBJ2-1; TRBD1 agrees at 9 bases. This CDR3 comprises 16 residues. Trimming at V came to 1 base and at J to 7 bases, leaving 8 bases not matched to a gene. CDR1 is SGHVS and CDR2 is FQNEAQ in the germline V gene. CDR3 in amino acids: CASSLEQGAAVNEQFF. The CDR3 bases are TGTGCCAGCAGCTTAGAACAGGGGGCAGCTGTAAATGAGCAGTTCTTC.

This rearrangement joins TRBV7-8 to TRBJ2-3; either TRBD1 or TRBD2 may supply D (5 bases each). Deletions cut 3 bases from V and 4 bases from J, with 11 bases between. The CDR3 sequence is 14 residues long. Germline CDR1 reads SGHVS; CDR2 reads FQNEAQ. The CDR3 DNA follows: TGTGCCAGCAGCTTCTCCGGGGCTCCAGATACGCAGTATTTT. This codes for CASSFSGAPDTQYF.

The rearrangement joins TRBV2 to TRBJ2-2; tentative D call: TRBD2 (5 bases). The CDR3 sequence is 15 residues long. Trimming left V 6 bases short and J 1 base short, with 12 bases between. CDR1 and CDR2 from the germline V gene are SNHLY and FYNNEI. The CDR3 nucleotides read TGTGCCAGCAGGGGAGACACAAAGAACACCGGGGAGCTGTTTTTT. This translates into CASRGDTKNTGELFF. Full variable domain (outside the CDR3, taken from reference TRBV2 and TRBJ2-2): EPEVTQTPSHQVTQMGQEVILRCVPISNHLYFYWYRQILGQKVEFLVSFYNNEISEKSEIFDDQFSVERPDGSNFTLKIRSTKLEDSAMYFCASRGDTKNTGELFFGEGSRLTVL.

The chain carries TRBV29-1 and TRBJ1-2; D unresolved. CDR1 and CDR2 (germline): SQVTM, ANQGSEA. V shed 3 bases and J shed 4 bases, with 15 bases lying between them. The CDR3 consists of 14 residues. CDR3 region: CSVDVGNNPYGYTF. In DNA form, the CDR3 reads TGCAGCGTTGACGTCGGTAACAACCCCTATGGCTACACCTTC.

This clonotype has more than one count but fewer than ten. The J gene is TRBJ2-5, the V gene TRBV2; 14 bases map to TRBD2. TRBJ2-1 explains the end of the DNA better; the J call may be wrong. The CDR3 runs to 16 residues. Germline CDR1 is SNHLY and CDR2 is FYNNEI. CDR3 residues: CASSDWTSGRYNEQFF. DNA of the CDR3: TGTGCCAGCAGTGATTGGACTAGCGGGAGGTACAATGAGCAGTTCTTC.

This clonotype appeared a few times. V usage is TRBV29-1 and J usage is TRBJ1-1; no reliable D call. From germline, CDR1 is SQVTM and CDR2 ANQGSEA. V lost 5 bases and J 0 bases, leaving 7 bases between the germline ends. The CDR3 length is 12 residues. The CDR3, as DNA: TGCAGCGTTAGACTGATGAACACTGAAGCTTTCTTT. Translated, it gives CSVRLMNTEAFF.

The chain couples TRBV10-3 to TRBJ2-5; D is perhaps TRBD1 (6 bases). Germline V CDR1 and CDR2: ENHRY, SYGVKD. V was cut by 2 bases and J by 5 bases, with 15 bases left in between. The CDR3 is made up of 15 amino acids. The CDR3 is CAISEPRGTLETQYF. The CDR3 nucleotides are TGTGCCATCAGTGAGCCCAGGGGTACATTGGAGACCCAGTACTTC.

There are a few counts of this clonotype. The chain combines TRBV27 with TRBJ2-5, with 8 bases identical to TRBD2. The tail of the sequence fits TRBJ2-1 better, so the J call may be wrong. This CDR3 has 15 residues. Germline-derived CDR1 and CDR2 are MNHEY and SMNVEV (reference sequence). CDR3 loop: CASTTAGVGLYEQFF. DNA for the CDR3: TGTGCCAGCACAACAGCGGGAGTGGGTTTGTATGAGCAGTTCTTC.

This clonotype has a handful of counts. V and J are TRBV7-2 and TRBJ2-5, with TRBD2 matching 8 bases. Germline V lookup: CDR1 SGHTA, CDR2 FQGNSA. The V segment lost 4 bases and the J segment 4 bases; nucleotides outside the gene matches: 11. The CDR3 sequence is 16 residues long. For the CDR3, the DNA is TGTGCCAGCAGCTCTGGACTAGCCCGAACCTTAGAGACCCAGTACTTC. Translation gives CASSSGLARTLETQYF. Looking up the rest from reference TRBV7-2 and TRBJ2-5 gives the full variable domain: GAGVSQSPSNKVTEKGKDVELRCDPISGHTALYWYRQSLGQGLEFLIYFQGNSAPDKSGLPSDRFSAERTGGSVSTLTIQRTQQEDSAVYLCASSSGLARTLETQYFGPGTRLLVL.

The CDR3 here is CASSQESWTGGSGELFF. The CDR3 region has the DNA TGCGCCAGCAGCCAAGAATCTTGGACAGGGGGCTCCGGGGAGCTGTTTTTT. The genes are TRBV4-1 and TRBJ2-2; 11 nucleotides agree with TRBD1. The CDR3 runs to 17 residues. Germline-derived CDR1 and CDR2 are MGHRA and YSYEKL. Losses at the gene ends were 0 bases for V and 6 bases for J; bases not matched to a gene: 6.

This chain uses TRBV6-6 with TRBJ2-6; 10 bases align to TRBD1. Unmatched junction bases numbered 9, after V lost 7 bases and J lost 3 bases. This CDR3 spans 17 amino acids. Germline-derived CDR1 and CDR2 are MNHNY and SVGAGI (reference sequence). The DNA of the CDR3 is TGTGCCAGCACCACCGACAGGGGGCAAGTTGGGGCCAACGTCCTGACTTTC. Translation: CASTTDRGQVGANVLTF.

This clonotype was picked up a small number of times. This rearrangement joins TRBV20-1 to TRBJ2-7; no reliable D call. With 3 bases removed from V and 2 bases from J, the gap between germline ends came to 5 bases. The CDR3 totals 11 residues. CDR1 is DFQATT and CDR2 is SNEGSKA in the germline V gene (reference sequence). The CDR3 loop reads CSARFTYEQYF. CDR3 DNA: TGCAGTGCTAGGTTTACCTACGAGCAGTACTTC.

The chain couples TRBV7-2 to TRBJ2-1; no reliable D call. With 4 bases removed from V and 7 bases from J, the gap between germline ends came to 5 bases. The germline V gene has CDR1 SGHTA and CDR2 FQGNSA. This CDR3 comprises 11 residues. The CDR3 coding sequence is TGTGCCAGCAGCTGGCAGAATGAGCAGTTCTTC. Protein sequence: CASSWQNEQFF.

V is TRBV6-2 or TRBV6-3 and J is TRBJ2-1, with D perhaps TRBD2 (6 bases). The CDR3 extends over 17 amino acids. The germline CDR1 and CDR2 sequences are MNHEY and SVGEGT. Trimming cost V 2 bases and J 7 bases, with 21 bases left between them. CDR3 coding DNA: TGTGCCAGCAGTTACAGCCGACTAGTAGAGGGTGGAAATGAGCAGTTCTTC. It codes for CASSYSRLVEGGNEQFF.

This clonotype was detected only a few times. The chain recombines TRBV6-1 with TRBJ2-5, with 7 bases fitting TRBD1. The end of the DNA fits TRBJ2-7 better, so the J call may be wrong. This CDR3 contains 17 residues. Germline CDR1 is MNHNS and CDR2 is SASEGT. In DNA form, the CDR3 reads TGTGCCAGCAGTGCTGTTCCCTCCGGGACAGACCCCTACGAGCAGTACTTC. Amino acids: CASSAVPSGTDPYEQYF.

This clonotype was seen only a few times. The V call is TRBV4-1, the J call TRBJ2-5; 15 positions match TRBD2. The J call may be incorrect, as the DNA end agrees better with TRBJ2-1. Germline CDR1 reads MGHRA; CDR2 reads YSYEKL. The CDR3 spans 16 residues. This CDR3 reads CASRSSGLAGGNEQFF. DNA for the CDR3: TGCGCCAGCAGATCCTCGGGACTAGCGGGGGGTAATGAGCAGTTCTTC.

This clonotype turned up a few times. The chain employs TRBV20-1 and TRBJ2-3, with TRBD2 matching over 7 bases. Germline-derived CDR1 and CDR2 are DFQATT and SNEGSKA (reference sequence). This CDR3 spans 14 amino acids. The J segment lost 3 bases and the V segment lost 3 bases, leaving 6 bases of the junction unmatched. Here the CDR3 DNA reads TGCAGTGCTAGGGCGCCCGGGGGGACAGATACGCAGTATTTT. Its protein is CSARAPGGTDTQYF.

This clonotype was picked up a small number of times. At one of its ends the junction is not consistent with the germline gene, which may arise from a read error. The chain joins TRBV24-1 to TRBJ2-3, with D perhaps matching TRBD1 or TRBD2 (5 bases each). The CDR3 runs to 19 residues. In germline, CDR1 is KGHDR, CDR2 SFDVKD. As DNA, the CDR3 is TGTGCCACCGGTGATCCCGCGATTGGGACGGGTACTAGCACAGATACGCAGTATTTT. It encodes CATGDPAIGTGTSTDTQYF.

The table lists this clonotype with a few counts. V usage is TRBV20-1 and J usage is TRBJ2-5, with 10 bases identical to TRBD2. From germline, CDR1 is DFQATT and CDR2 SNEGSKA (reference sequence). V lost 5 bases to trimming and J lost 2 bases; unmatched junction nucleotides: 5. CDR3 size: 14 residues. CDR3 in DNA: TGCAGTGCTTTAGGGACTAGCGAACAAGAGACCCAGTACTTC. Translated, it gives CSALGTSEQETQYF.

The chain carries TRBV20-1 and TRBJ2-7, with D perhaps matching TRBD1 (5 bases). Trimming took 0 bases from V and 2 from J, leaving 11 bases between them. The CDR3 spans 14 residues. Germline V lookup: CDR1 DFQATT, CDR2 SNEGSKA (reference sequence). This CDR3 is CSARDVGRTYEQYF. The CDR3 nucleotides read TGCAGTGCTAGAGATGTGGGGCGGACCTACGAGCAGTACTTC.

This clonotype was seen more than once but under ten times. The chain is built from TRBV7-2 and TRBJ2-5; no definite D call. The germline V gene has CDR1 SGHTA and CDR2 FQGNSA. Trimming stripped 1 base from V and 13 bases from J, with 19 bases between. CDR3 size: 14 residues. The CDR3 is CASSLVSSSYEPYF. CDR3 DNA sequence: TGTGCCAGCAGCTTAGTCTCGAGCTCCTACGAGCCGTACTTC.